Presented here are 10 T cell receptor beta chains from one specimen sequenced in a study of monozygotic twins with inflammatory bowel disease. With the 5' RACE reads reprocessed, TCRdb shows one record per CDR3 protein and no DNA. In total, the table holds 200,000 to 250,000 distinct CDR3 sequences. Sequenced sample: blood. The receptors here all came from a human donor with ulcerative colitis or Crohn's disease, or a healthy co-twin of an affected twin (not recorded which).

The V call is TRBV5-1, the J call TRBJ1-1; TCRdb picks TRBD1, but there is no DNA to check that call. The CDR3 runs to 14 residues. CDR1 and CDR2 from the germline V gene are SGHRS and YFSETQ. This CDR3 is CASSPQGGNTEAFF.

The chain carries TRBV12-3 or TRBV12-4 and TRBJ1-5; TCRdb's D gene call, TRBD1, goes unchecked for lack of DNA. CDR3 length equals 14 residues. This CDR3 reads CASSPGTGIVPQHF.

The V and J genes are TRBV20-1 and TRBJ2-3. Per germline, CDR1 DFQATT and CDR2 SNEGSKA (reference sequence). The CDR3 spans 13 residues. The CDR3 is CSARQAFTDTQYF.

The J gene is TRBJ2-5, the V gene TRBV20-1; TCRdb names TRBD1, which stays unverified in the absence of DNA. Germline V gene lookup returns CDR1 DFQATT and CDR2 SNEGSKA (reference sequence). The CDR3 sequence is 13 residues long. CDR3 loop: CSARGLRAGTQYF.

CDR3 region: CASSRQGHKGNTIYF. V usage is TRBV18 and J usage is TRBJ1-3; TCRdb's D call, TRBD1, is unchecked because there is no DNA. Germline loops: CDR1 KGHSH, CDR2 LQKENI. The CDR3 length is 15 residues.

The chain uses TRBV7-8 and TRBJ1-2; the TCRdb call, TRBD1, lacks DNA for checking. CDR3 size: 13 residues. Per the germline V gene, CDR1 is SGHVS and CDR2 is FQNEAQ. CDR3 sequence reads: CASSPRQTYGYTF.

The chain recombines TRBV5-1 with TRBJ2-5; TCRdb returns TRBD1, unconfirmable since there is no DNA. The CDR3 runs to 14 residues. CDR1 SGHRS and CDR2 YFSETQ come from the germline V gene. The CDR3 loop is CASSLGGAQETQYF.

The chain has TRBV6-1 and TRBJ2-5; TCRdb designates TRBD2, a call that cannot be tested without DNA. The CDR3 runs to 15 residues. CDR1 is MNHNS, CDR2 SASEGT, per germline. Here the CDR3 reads CASSAQTSGGETQYF.

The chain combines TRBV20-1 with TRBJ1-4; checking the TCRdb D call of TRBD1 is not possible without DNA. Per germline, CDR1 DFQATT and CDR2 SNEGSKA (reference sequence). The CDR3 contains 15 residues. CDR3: CSARGQRATNEKLFF.

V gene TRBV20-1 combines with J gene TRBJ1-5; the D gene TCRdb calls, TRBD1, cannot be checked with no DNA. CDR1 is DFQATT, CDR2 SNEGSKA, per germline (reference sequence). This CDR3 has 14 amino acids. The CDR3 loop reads CSVPVTPGNQPQHF.